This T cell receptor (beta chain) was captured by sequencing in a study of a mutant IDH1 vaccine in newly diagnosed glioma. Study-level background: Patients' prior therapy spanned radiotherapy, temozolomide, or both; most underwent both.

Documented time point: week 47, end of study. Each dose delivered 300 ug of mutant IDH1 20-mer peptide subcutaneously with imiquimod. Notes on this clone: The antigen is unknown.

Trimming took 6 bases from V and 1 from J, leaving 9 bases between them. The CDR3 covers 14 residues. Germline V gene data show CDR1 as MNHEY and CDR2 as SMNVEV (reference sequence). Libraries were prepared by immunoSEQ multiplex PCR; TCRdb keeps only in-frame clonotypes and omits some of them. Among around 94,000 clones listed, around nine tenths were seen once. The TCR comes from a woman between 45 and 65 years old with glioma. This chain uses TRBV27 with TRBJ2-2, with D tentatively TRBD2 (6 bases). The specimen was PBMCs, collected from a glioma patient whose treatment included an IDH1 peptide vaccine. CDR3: CASREGKNTGELFF. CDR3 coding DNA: TGTGCCAGCAGGGAGGGGAAGAACACCGGGGAGCTGTTTTTT.